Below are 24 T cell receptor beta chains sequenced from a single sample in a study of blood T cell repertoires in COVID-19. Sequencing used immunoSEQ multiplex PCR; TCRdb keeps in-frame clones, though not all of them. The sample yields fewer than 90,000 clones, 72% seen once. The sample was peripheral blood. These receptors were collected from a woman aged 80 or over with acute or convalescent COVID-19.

This CDR3 reads CASSSITGRLDLYSNQPQHF. The CDR3 bases are TGTGCCAGCAGTTCTATTACAGGACGGCTCGACCTTTATAGCAATCAGCCCCAGCATTTT. The chain employs TRBV6-2 or TRBV6-3 and TRBJ1-5; TRBD1 is a possible D gene (5 bases). Germline lookup yields CDR1 MNHEY and CDR2 SVGEGT. The CDR3 is 20 residues long. Trimming removed 4 bases at V and 0 bases at J, with 25 bases between.

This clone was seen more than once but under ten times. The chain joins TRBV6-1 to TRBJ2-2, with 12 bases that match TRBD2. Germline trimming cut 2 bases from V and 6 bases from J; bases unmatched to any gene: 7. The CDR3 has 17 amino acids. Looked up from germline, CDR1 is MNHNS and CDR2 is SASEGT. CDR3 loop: CASSELAGGRGAGELFF. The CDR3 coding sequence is TGTGCCAGCAGTGAACTAGCGGGGGGGAGAGGCGCCGGGGAGCTGTTTTTT.

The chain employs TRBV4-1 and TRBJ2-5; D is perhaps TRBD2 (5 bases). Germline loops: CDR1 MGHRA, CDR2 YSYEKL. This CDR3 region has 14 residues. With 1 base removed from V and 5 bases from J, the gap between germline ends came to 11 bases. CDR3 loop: CASSQGLLGETQYF. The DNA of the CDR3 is TGCGCCAGCAGCCAAGGATTACTAGGGGAGACCCAGTACTTC.

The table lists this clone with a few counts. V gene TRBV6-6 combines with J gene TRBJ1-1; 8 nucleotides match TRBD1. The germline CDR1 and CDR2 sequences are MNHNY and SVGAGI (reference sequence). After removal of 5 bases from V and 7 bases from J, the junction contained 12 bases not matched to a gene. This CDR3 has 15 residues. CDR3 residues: CASSQPGQGISEAFF. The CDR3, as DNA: TGTGCCAGCAGTCAACCCGGACAGGGTATCAGTGAAGCTTTCTTT.

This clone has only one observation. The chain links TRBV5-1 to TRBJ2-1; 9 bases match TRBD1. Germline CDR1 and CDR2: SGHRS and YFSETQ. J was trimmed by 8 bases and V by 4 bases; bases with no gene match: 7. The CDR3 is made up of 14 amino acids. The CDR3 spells CASSLGTGHDEQFF. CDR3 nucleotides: TGCGCCAGCAGCCTAGGGACAGGGCACGATGAGCAGTTCTTC. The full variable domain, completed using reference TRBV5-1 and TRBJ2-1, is KAGVTQTPRYLIKTRGQQVTLSCSPISGHRSVSWYQQTPGQGLQFLFEYFSETQRNKGNFPGRFSGRQFSNSRSEMNVSTLELGDSALYLCASSLGTGHDEQFFGPGTRLTVL.

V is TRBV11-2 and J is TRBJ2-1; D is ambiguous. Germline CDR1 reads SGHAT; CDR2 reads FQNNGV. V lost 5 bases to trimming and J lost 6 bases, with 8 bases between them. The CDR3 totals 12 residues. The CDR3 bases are TGTGCCAGCAGCCGCTACGGCAATGAGCAGTTCTTC. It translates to CASSRYGNEQFF.

The DNA of the CDR3 is TGCGCCACCGAACCCGGGCCCCCCGGAGGCGAGCAGTACTTC. It translates to CATEPGPPGGEQYF. The chain joins TRBV10-1 to TRBJ2-7; possibly TRBD2 for D (5 bases). The CDR3 is 14 residues long. Germline V CDR1 and CDR2: WNHNN, SYGVQD (reference sequence). V lost 10 bases and J 6 bases, leaving 22 bases between the germline ends.

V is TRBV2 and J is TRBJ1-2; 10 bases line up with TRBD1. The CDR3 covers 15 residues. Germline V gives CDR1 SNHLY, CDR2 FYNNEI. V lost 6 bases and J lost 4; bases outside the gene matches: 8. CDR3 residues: CASRRDRGLIYGYTF. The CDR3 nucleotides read TGTGCCAGCAGAAGAGACAGGGGGCTAATCTATGGCTACACCTTC.

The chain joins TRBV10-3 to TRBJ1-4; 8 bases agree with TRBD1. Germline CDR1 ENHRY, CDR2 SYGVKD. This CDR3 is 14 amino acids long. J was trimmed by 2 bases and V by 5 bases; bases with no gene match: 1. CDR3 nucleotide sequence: TGTGCCATCAGTCGGGACAGGACTAATGAAAAACTGTTTTTT. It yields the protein CAISRDRTNEKLFF.

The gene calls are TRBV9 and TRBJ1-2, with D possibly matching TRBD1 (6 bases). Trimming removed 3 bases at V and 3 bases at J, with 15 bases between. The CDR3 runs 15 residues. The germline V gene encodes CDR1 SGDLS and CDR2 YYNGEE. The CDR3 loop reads CASSARQVSDYGYTF. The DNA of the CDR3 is TGTGCCAGCAGCGCCCGACAGGTTTCGGACTATGGCTACACCTTC.

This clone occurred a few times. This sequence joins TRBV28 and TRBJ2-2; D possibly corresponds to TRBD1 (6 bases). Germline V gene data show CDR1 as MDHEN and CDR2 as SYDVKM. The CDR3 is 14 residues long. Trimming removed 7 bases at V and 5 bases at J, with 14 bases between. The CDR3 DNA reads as TGTGCCAGCACGAGGTCTACAGGGACCGGGGAGCTGTTTTTT. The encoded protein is CASTRSTGTGELFF.

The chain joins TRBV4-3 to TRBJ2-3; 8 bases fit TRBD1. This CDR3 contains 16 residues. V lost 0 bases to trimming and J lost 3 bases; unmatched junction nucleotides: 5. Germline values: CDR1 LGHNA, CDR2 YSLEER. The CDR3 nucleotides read TGCGCCAGCAGCCAAGATCATACAGGGGGAACAGATACGCAGTATTTT. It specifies CASSQDHTGGTDTQYF.

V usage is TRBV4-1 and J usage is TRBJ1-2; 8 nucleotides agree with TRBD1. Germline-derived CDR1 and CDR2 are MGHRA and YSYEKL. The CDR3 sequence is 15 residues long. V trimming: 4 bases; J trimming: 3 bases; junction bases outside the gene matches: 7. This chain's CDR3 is CASSPALQGDYGYTF. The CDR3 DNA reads TGCGCCAGCAGCCCAGCTTTACAGGGGGACTATGGCTACACCTTC.

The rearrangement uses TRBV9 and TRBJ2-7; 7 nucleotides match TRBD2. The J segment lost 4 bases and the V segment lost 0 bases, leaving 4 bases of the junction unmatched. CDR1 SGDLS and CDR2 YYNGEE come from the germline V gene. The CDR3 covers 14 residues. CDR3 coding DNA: TGTGCCAGCAGCGTAGGGGAGGGCAGGTACGAGCAGTACTTC. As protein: CASSVGEGRYEQYF.

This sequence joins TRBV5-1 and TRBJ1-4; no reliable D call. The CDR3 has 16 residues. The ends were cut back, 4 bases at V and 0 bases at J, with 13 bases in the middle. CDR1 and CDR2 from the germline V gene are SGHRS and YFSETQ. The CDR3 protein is CASSLKTGATNEKLFF. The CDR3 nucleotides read TGCGCCAGCAGCCTAAAGACGGGTGCAACTAATGAAAAACTGTTTTTT.

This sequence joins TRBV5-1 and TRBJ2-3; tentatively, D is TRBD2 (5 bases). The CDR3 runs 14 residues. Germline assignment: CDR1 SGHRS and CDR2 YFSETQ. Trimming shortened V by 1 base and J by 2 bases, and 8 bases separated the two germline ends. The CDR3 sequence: CASSLPGLTDTQYF. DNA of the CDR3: TGCGCCAGCAGCTTGCCTGGACTCACAGATACGCAGTATTTT.

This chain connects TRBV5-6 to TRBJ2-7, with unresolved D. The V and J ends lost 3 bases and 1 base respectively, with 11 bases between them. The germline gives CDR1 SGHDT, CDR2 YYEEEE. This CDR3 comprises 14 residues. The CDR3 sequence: CASSSPPHSYEQYF. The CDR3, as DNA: TGTGCCAGCAGCTCACCCCCACATTCCTACGAGCAGTACTTC.

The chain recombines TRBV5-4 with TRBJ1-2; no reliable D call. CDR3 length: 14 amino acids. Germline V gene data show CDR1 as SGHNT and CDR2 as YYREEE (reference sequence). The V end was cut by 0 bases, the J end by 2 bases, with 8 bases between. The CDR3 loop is CASSLDLENYGYTF. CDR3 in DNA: TGTGCCAGCAGCTTGGATTTGGAGAACTATGGCTACACCTTC.

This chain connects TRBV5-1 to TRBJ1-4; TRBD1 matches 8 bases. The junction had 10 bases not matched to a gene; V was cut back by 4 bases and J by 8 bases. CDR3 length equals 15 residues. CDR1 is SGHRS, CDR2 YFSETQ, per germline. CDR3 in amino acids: CASSPLQGVQEKLFF. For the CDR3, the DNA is TGCGCCAGCAGCCCATTACAGGGGGTGCAGGAAAAACTGTTTTTT. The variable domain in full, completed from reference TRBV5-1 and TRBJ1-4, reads KAGVTQTPRYLIKTRGQQVTLSCSPISGHRSVSWYQQTPGQGLQFLFEYFSETQRNKGNFPGRFSGRQFSNSRSEMNVSTLELGDSALYLCASSPLQGVQEKLFFGSGTQLSVL.

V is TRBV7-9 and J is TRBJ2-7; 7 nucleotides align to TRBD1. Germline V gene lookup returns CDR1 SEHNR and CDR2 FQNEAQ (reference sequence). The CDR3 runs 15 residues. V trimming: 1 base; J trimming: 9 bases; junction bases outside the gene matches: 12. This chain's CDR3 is CASSLGGGDWNVQYF. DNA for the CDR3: TGTGCCAGCAGCTTAGGAGGGGGCGATTGGAATGTGCAGTACTTC.

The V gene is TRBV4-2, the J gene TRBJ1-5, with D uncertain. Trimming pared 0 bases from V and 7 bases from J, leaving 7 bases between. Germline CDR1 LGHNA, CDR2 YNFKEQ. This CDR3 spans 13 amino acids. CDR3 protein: CASSQDGEQPQHF. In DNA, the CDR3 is TGTGCCAGCAGCCAAGATGGGGAGCAGCCCCAGCATTTT.

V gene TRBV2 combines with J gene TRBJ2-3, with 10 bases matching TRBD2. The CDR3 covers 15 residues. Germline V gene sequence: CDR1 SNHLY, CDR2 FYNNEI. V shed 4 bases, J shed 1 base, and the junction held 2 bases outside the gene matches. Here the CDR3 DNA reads TGTGCCAGCAGTGTTCTAGCGGGGGGCACAGATACGCAGTATTTT. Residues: CASSVLAGGTDTQYF.

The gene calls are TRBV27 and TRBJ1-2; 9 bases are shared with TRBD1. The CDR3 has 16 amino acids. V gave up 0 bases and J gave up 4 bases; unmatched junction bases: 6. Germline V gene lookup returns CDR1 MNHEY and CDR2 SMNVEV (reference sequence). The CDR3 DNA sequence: TGTGCCAGCAGTTTATCGACGGGACAGGGCGGCTATGGCTACACCTTC. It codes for CASSLSTGQGGYGYTF.

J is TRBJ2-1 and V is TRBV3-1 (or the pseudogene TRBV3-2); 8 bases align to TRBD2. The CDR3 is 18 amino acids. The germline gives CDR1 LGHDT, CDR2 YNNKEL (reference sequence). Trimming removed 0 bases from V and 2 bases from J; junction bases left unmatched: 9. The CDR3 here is CASSQDLGSGAAYNEQFF. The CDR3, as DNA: TGTGCCAGCAGCCAAGATCTCGGTAGCGGGGCGGCCTACAATGAGCAGTTCTTC.